What follows is one T cell receptor beta chain and its context. These data originate in a study of OX40 agonist ivuxolimab in advanced cancers. The germline CDR1 and CDR2 sequences are KGHSH and LQKENI. V lost 3 bases, J lost 7 bases, and 15 bases lay in between. The CDR3 has 14 amino acids. Using immunoSEQ multiplex PCR, the repertoire was profiled, and TCRdb retains in-frame clones only, with some absent. The data hold over 70,000 clones, with about 82% observed a single time. This clonotype was sampled from an adult with an advanced solid tumor such as melanoma, head and neck, liver or kidney cancer. The sample here was CD4+ or CD8+ T cells sorted from blood, taken in a trial of the OX40 agonist ivuxolimab. This chain joins TRBV18 and TRBJ2-5, with D maybe TRBD2 (6 bases). CDR3 nucleotides: TGTGCCAGCTCACCCTTAACGCGGGGAGGGACCCAGTACTTC. Its protein is CASSPLTRGGTQYF.